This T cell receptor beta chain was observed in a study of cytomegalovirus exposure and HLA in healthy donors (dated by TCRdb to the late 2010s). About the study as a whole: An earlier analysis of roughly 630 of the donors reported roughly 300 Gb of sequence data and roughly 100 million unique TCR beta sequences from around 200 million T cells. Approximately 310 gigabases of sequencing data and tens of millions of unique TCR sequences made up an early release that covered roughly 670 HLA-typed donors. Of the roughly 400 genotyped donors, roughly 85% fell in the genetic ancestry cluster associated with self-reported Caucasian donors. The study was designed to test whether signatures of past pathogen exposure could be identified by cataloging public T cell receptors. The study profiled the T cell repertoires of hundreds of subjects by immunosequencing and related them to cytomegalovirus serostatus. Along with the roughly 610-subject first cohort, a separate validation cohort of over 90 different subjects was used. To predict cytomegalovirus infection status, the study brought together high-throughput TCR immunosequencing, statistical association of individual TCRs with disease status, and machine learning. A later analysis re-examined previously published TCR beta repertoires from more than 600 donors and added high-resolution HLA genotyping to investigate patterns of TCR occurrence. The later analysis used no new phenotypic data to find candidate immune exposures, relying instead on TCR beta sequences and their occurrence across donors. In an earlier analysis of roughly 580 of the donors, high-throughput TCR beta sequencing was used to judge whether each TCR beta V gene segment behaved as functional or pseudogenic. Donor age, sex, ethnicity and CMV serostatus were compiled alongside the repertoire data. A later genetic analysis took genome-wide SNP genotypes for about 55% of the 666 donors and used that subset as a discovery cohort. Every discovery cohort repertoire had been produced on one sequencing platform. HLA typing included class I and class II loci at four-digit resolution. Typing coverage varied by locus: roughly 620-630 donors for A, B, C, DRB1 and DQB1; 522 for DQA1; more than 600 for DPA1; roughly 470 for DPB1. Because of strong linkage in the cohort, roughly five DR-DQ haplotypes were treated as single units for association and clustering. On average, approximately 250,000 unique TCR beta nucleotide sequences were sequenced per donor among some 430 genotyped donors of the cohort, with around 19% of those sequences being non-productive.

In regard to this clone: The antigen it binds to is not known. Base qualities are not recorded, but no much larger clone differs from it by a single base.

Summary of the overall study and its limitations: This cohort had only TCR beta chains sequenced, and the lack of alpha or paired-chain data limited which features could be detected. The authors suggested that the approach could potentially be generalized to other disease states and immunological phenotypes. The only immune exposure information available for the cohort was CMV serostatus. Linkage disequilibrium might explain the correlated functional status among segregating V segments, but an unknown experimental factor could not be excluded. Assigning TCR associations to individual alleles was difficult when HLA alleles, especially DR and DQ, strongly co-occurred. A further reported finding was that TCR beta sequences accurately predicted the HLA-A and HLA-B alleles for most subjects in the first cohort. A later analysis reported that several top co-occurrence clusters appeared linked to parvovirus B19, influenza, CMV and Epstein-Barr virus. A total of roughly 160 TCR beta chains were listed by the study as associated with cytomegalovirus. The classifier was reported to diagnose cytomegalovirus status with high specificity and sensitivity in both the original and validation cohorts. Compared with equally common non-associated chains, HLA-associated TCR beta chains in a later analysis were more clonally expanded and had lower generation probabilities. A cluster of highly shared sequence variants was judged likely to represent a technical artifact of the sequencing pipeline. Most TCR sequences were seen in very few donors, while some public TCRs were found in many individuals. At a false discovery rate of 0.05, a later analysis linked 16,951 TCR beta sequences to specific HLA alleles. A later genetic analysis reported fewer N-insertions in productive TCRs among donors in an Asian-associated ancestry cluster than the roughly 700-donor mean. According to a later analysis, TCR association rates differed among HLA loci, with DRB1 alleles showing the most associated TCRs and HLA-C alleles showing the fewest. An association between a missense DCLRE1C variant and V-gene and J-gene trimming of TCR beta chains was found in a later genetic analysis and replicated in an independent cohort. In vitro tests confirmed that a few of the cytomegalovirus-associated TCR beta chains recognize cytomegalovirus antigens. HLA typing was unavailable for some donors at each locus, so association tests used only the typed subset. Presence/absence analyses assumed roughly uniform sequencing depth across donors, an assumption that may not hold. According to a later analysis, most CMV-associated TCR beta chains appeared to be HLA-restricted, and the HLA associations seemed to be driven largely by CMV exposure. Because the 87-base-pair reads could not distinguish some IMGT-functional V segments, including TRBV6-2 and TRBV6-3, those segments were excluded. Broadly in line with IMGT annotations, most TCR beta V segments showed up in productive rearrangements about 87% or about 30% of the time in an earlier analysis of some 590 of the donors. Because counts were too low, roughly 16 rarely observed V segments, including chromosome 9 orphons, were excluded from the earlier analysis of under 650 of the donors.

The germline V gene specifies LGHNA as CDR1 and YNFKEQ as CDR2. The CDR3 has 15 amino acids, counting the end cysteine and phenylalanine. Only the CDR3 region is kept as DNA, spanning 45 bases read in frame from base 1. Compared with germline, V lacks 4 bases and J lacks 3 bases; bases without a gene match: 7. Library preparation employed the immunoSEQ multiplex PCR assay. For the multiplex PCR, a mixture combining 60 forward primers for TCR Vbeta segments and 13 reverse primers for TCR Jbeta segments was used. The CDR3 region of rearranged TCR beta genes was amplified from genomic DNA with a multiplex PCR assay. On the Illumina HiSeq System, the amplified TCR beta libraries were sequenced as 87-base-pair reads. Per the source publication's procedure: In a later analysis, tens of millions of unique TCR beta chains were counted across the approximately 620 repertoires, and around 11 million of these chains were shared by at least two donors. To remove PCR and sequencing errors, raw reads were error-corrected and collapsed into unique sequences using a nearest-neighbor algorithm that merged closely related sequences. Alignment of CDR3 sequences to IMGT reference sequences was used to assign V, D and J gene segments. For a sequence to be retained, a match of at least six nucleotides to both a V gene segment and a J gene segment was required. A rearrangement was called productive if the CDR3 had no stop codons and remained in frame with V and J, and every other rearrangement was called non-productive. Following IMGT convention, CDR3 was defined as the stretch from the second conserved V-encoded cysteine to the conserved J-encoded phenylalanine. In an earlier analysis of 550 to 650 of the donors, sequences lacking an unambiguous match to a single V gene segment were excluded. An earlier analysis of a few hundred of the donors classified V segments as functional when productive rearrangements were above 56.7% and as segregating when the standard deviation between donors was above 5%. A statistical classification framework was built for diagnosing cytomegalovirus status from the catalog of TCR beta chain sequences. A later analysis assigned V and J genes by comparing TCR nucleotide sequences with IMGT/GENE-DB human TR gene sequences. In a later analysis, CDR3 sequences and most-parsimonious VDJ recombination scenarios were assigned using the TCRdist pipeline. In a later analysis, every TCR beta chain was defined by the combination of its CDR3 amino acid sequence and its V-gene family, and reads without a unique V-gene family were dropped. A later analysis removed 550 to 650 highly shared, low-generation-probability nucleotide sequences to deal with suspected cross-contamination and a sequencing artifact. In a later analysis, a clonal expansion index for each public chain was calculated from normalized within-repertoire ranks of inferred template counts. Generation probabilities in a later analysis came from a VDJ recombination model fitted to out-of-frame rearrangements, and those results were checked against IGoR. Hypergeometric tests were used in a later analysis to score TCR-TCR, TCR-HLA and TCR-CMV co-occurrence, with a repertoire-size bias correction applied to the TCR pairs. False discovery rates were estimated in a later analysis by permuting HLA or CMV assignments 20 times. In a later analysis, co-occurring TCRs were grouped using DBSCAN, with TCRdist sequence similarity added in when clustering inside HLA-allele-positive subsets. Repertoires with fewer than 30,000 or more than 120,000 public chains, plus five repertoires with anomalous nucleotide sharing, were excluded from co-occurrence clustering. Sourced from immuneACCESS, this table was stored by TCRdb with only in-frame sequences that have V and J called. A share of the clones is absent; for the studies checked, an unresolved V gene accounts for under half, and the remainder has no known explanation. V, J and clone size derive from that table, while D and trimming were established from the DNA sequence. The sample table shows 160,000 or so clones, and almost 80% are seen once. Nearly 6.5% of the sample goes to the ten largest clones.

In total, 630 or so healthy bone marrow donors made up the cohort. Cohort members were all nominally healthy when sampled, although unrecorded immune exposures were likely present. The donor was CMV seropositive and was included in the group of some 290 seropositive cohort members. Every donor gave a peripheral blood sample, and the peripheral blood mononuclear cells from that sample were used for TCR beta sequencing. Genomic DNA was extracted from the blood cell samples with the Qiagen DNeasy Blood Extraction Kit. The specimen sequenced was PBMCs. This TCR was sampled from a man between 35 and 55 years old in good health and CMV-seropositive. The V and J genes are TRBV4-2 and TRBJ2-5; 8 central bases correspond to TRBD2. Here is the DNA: TGTGCCAGCAGCCCTATTATCGGGAGGGAAGAGACCCAGTACTTC. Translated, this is CASSPIIGREETQYF.